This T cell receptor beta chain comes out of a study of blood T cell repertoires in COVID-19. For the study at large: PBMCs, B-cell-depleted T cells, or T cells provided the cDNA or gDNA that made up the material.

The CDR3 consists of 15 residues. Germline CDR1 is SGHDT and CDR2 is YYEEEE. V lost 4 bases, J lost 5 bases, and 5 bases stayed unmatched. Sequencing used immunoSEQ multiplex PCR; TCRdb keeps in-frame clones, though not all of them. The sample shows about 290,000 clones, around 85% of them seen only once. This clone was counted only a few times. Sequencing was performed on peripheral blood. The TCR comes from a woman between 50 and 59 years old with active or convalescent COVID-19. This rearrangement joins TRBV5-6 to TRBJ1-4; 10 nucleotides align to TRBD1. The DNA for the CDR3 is TGTGCCAGCAGCGCCCGGGACAGGGGAAATGAAAAACTGTTTTTT. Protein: CASSARDRGNEKLFF.